This TCR beta chain was sequenced in a study of cytomegalovirus exposure and HLA in healthy donors. Study-wide points: The study put roughly 160 TCR beta chains on its list as cytomegalovirus-associated.

As regards this clone: The target antigen is unknown.

From germline, CDR1 is LNHDA and CDR2 SQIVND (reference sequence). The ends lost 0 bases at V and 5 bases at J; junction bases unmatched: 7. The length of the CDR3 is 16 residues. The PCR made use of 60 Vbeta and 13 Jbeta primers. The method was immunoSEQ multiplex PCR; TCRdb's version includes in-frame clones alone and lacks a portion of them. The sample has around 100,000 clones, 66% seen once. The sequence was collected from a woman in her forties or fifties in good health and CMV-seronegative. The specimen was PBMCs. The chain links TRBV19 to TRBJ1-5; TRBD1 matches at 7 bases. For the CDR3, the DNA is TGTGCCAGTAGTATAGAAACGACAGGGAGCGATCAGCCCCAGCATTTT. Translated: CASSIETTGSDQPQHF.